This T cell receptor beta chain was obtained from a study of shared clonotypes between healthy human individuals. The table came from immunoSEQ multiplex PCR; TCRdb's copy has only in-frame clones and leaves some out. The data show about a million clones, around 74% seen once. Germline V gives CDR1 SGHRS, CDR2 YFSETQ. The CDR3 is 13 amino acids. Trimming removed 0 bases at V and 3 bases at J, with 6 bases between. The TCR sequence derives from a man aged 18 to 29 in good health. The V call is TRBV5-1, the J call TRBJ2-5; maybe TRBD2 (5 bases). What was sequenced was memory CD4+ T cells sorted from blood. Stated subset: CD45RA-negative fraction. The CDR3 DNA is TGCGCCAGCAGCTTGGAGGGAGAAGAGACCCAGTACTTC. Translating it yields CASSLEGEETQYF.